The 17 T cell receptor beta chains presented below share a single source sample, sequenced in a study of cytomegalovirus exposure and HLA in healthy donors. PCR used 60 Vbeta primers and 13 Jbeta primers. Generated by immunoSEQ multiplex PCR, the TCRdb table keeps only in-frame clones and is missing some. This sample has over 75,000 clones, with 80% to 90% found just once. The specimen was PBMCs. Receptors originate from a woman aged 18-29 years in good health and CMV-seropositive.

The chain recombines TRBV5-4 with TRBJ2-7; 13 bases align to TRBD2. The germline V gene has CDR1 SGHNT and CDR2 YYREEE (reference sequence). CDR3 length equals 16 residues. Germline trimming cut 5 bases from V and 1 base from J; bases unmatched to any gene: 6. As DNA, the CDR3 is TGTGCCAGCAGACTACTAGCGGGGGGGAATTCCTACGAGCAGTACTTC. Residues: CASRLLAGGNSYEQYF.

V gene TRBV5-1 combines with J gene TRBJ2-7; the D gene is possibly TRBD2 (7 bases). Germline CDR1 reads SGHRS; CDR2 reads YFSETQ. V was clipped by 0 bases and J by 1 base, with 14 bases between them. This CDR3 has 16 residues. The CDR3 sequence: CASSLGSGGLSYEQYF. In DNA, the CDR3 is TGCGCCAGCAGCTTGGGGTCGGGGGGCCTTTCCTACGAGCAGTACTTC.

The rearrangement joins TRBV19 to TRBJ1-1; D not certain. Germline CDR1 reads LNHDA; CDR2 reads SQIVND (reference sequence). This CDR3 is built from 12 residues. V lost 4 bases and J 4 bases, leaving 7 bases between the germline ends. CDR3 in DNA: TGTGCCAGTAGTACCAGTGGCACTGAAGCTTTCTTT. The encoded protein is CASSTSGTEAFF.

CDR3 protein: CASSWSGGSYEQYF. DNA for the CDR3: TGTGCCAGCAGCTGGTCAGGGGGGTCCTACGAGCAGTACTTC. The V gene is TRBV11-2, the J gene TRBJ2-7, with a possible D match to TRBD1 (7 bases). The V gene's germline CDR1 is SGHAT and CDR2 FQNNGV. The V and J ends lost 4 bases and 1 base respectively, with 11 bases between them. CDR3 length: 14 residues. Combining the CDR3 with reference TRBV11-2 and TRBJ2-7 gives the whole variable domain EAGVAQSPRYKIIEKRQSVAFWCNPISGHATLYWYQQILGQGPKLLIQFQNNGVVDDSQLPKDRFSAERLKGVDSTLKIQPAKLEDSAVYLCASSWSGGSYEQYFGPGTRLTVT.

The genes are TRBV7-6 and TRBJ1-3; TRBD1 matches at 7 bases. The germline CDR1 and CDR2 sequences are SGHVS and FNYEAQ. The J segment lost 0 bases and the V segment lost 2 bases, leaving 7 bases of the junction unmatched. The CDR3 runs 17 residues. This chain's CDR3 is CASSLRDSSYSGNTIYF. The CDR3 DNA follows: TGTGCCAGCAGCTTACGGGACAGTTCTTACTCTGGAAACACCATATATTTT.

This clone occurred a few times. J is TRBJ1-2 and V is TRBV5-6; 7 bases fit TRBD1. There are 13 residues in the CDR3. Germline V gives CDR1 SGHDT, CDR2 YYEEEE. Trimming removed 0 bases from V and 6 bases from J; junction bases left unmatched: 2. The CDR3: CASSLGQGDGYTF. CDR3 nucleotides: TGTGCCAGCAGCTTGGGACAGGGAGATGGCTACACCTTC.

The chain links TRBV30 to TRBJ2-7; no clear D gene. The V end lost 1 base, the J end lost 4 bases, and 8 bases lay between the germline ends. Looked up from germline, CDR1 is GTSNPN and CDR2 is SVGIG (reference sequence). The CDR3 runs 12 residues. The CDR3 sequence is CAWSESPYEQYF. Here the CDR3 DNA reads TGTGCCTGGAGTGAATCCCCTTACGAGCAGTACTTC.

The chain combines TRBV6-5 with TRBJ1-2; D possibly corresponds to TRBD1 (5 bases). The length of the CDR3 is 14 residues. Germline CDR1 is MNHEY and CDR2 is SVGAGI. Trimming pared 0 bases from V and 8 bases from J, leaving 13 bases between. The CDR3 DNA is TGTGCCAGCAGTTACTCGAGTAGGGAGGGGGGCTACACCTTC. Its protein product is CASSYSSREGGYTF.

The genes are TRBV10-3 and TRBJ2-7; 12 bases fit TRBD1. V gave up 5 bases and J gave up 4 bases; unmatched junction bases: 9. CDR1 and CDR2 (germline): ENHRY, SYGVKD. This CDR3 comprises 16 residues. The CDR3 sequence is CAISSGTGGGGYEQYF. The CDR3 DNA reads as TGTGCCATCAGTTCCGGGACAGGGGGCGGTGGGTACGAGCAGTACTTC.

This chain uses TRBV19 with TRBJ2-7; TRBD2 matches at 8 bases. Germline trimming cut 3 bases from V and 7 bases from J; bases unmatched to any gene: 5. This CDR3 comprises 13 residues. Germline loops: CDR1 LNHDA, CDR2 SQIVND (reference sequence). As DNA, the CDR3 is TGTGCCAGTAGTATGGGGGGGACTAGAGAGCAGTACTTC. The encoded protein is CASSMGGTREQYF.

The rearrangement links TRBV7-8 to TRBJ2-5; 7 bases align to TRBD1. The CDR3 is 15 residues long. The V gene's germline CDR1 is SGHVS and CDR2 FQNEAQ. V was clipped by 10 bases and J by 6 bases; unmatched bases: 17. The CDR3 DNA is TGTGCCACCGACGACAGGGAAAAGTACCTGAAGACCCAGTACTTC. It translates to CATDDREKYLKTQYF.

This clone was picked up a small number of times. This rearrangement joins TRBV5-1 to TRBJ2-5; TRBD1 matches at 8 bases. CDR3 length: 14 amino acids. With V trimmed by 4 bases and J by 4 bases, 6 bases remained unmatched. CDR1 and CDR2 from the germline V gene are SGHRS and YFSETQ. The CDR3 DNA reads TGCGCCAGCAGCGGAGGACAGGGACTAGAGACCCAGTACTTC. Amino acid sequence: CASSGGQGLETQYF.

The chain couples TRBV7-9 to TRBJ1-1, with D perhaps matching TRBD1 (6 bases). CDR1 and CDR2 (germline): SEHNR, FQNEAQ (reference sequence). V lost 6 bases, J lost 3 bases, and 17 bases lay in between. The CDR3 length is 15 residues. The CDR3 protein is CASSDWGRWDTEAFF. DNA for the CDR3: TGTGCCAGCAGTGACTGGGGGCGCTGGGACACTGAAGCTTTCTTT. The whole variable domain, filled in from reference TRBV7-9 and TRBJ1-1, reads DTGVSQNPRHKITKRGQNVTFRCDPISEHNRLYWYRQTLGQGPEFLTYFQNEAQLEKSRLLSDRFSAERPKGSFSTLEIQRTEQGDSAMYLCASSDWGRWDTEAFFGQGTRLTVV.

The DNA for the CDR3 is TGTGCCACCTCAGGGGGGCTAGGCTCCTACAATGAGCAGTTCTTC. It encodes CATSGGLGSYNEQFF. V and J are TRBV6-6 and TRBJ2-1; TRBD1 might be the D (7 bases). This CDR3 has 15 amino acids. Germline V lookup: CDR1 MNHNY, CDR2 SVGAGI (reference sequence). Deletions cut 10 bases from V and 0 bases from J, with 16 bases between.

This chain links TRBV5-1 with TRBJ2-3; 7 positions match TRBD2. This CDR3 is 16 amino acids long. Germline CDR1 SGHRS, CDR2 YFSETQ. V shed 0 bases and J 3 bases; nucleotides not matched to a gene: 7. The DNA of the CDR3 is TGCGCCAGCAGCTTGGGGACTAGTACTAATACAGATACGCAGTATTTT. Its translation: CASSLGTSTNTDTQYF.

This clone was detected a few times. The CDR3 protein is CASSYSSSSDYEQYF. In DNA, the CDR3 is TGTGCCAGCAGTTACTCGTCCAGTAGCGACTACGAGCAGTACTTC. The chain combines TRBV6-5 with TRBJ2-7, with a tentative D call TRBD2 (5 bases). The CDR3 sequence is 15 residues long. Germline V CDR1 and CDR2: MNHEY, SVGAGI. V lost 0 bases and J lost 3, with 12 bases in between.

V is TRBV18 and J is TRBJ2-5; the match to TRBD2 covers 9 bases. Germline CDR1 is KGHSH and CDR2 is LQKENI. The CDR3 consists of 15 residues. The V and J ends lost 2 bases and 5 bases, in that order; junction bases with no gene match: 6. Written as DNA, the CDR3 is TGTGCCAGCTCACCAGCGGGAGGGATACGGGAGACCCAGTACTTC. Amino acids: CASSPAGGIRETQYF.